What follows are 18 T cell receptor beta chains derived from one specimen sequenced in a study of T cell responses to AZD1222 COVID-19 vaccine. Data came from immunoSEQ multiplex PCR; TCRdb stores just in-frame clones and leaves some out. The sample consists of about 120,000 clones, 86% of them appearing once. This specimen consisted of peripheral blood, obtained 28 days after the second AZD1222 dose. The receptors stem from an adult who received the AZD1222 COVID-19 vaccine.

This chain uses TRBV28 with TRBJ2-1; 8 bases align to TRBD2. After removal of 7 bases from V and 4 bases from J, the junction contained 9 bases not matched to a gene. CDR3 length equals 15 residues. CDR1 is MDHEN and CDR2 is SYDVKM in the germline V gene. CDR3 residues: CASILAGLDYNEQFF. The CDR3 nucleotides read TGTGCCAGCATTCTAGCGGGCCTTGATTACAATGAGCAGTTCTTC.

The chain combines TRBV19 with TRBJ1-2, with TRBD1 as a possible D gene (5 bases). CDR3 length: 14 amino acids. Germline CDR1 reads LNHDA; CDR2 reads SQIVND (reference sequence). With 10 bases removed from V and 4 bases from J, the gap between germline ends came to 19 bases. The CDR3 region is CATRDLGRTYGYTF. The CDR3 bases are TGTGCCACGAGGGACCTCGGACGGACCTATGGCTACACCTTC.

The V gene is TRBV30, the J gene TRBJ1-2; no firm D call. From germline, CDR1 is GTSNPN and CDR2 SVGIG (reference sequence). Trimming took 0 bases from V and 8 from J, leaving 16 bases between them. The CDR3 totals 14 residues. CDR3 region: CAWSVIVRDGGYTF. The CDR3 region has the DNA TGTGCCTGGAGTGTAATAGTCCGCGACGGCGGCTACACCTTC. The variable domain in full, completed from reference TRBV30 and TRBJ1-2, reads SQTIHQWPATLVQPVGSPLSLECTVEGTSNPNLYWYRQAAGRGLQLLFYSVGIGQISSEVPQNLSASRPQDRQFILSSKKLLLSDSGFYLCAWSVIVRDGGYTFGSGTRLTVV.

J is TRBJ2-1 and V is TRBV21-1; TRBD2 was called by the table and not checked on the DNA. TRBV21-1 is recorded as a pseudogene. The CDR3 runs to 17 residues. The CDR3 loop is CASSNRGVTGEYNEQFF. The CDR3, as DNA: TGTGCCAGCAGCAACCGAGGGGTGACGGGGGAATACAATGAGCAGTTCTTC.

The genes are TRBV28 and TRBJ1-5, with 8 bases that match TRBD1. J was trimmed by 0 bases and V by 5 bases; bases with no gene match: 12. The CDR3 consists of 18 residues. CDR1 is MDHEN and CDR2 is SYDVKM in the germline V gene. This CDR3 reads CASSRFRRTGLSNQPQHF. The CDR3 region has the DNA TGTGCCAGCAGTCGTTTTCGGAGGACAGGGCTTAGCAATCAGCCCCAGCATTTT.

The V gene is TRBV7-9, the J gene TRBJ2-7; perhaps TRBD1 as D (6 bases). The CDR3 has 16 amino acids. The V gene lost 5 bases and the J gene lost 3 bases, with 20 bases spanning the gap. Germline CDR1 is SEHNR and CDR2 is FQNEAQ (reference sequence). The CDR3 loop is CASSPSLRQGIYEQYF. The CDR3 DNA reads TGTGCCAGCAGCCCCAGTCTTAGGCAGGGGATCTACGAGCAGTACTTC.

V gene TRBV18 combines with J gene TRBJ1-1; D is unclear. V was pared by 4 bases and J by 0 bases, with 9 bases between. The CDR3 is 14 amino acids. The germline gives CDR1 KGHSH, CDR2 LQKENI. CDR3: CASSLGPVNTEAFF. DNA for the CDR3: TGTGCCAGCTCACTAGGGCCGGTGAACACTGAAGCTTTCTTT.

The gene calls are TRBV7-2 and TRBJ1-5; a weak D match, TRBD1 (6 bases). There are 13 residues in the CDR3. V was pared by 5 bases and J by 8 bases, with 13 bases between. In germline, CDR1 is SGHTA, CDR2 FQGNSA. As DNA, the CDR3 is TGTGCCAGCAGCAAGGTAGGGGGAGAGCCCCAGCATTTT. This translates into CASSKVGGEPQHF.

The V call is TRBV29-1, the J call TRBJ2-3, with a possible D match to TRBD2 (6 bases). Deletions cut 4 bases from V and 8 bases from J, with 16 bases between. Looked up from germline, CDR1 is SQVTM and CDR2 is ANQGSEA. The CDR3 is 13 residues long. The CDR3 loop reads CSVVGVGGSTQYF. In DNA form, the CDR3 reads TGCAGCGTTGTTGGGGTCGGGGGTAGTACGCAGTATTTT.

This sequence joins TRBV11-2 and TRBJ2-3; a possible D gene is TRBD2 (7 bases). V was clipped by 1 base and J by 6 bases, with 17 bases between them. Germline-derived CDR1 and CDR2 are SGHAT and FQNNGV. This CDR3 region has 16 residues. The CDR3 loop reads CASSLGVSGGQDTQYF. CDR3 DNA sequence: TGTGCCAGCAGCTTAGGCGTGTCGGGGGGCCAGGATACGCAGTATTTT.

The chain is built from TRBV5-1 and TRBJ2-7; D may be TRBD1 (7 bases). Trimming removed 0 bases at V and 2 bases at J, with 12 bases between. Germline V lookup: CDR1 SGHRS, CDR2 YFSETQ. This CDR3 is 15 amino acids long. CDR3 protein: CASSLVVRGAYEQYF. CDR3 sequence (DNA): TGCGCCAGCAGCTTGGTGGTCAGGGGGGCCTACGAGCAGTACTTC.

V is TRBV6-4 and J is TRBJ1-4, with no clear D. Between the trimmed V and J ends, which lost 2 bases and 4 bases, there was a span of 17 bases. This CDR3 is 17 amino acids long. CDR1 is MRHNA, CDR2 SNTAGT, per germline. The CDR3 DNA reads TGTGCCAGCAGTGACAGGTGTCTTAGGCCCTGTAATGAAAAACTGTTTTTT. It encodes CASSDRCLRPCNEKLFF.

The J gene is TRBJ2-3, the V gene TRBV5-1; D gene ambiguous. The V gene lost 3 bases and the J gene lost 4 bases, with 15 bases spanning the gap. The CDR3 runs 15 residues. Germline values: CDR1 SGHRS, CDR2 YFSETQ. This CDR3 reads CASSWPSLGSDTQYF. Here the CDR3 DNA reads TGCGCCAGCAGCTGGCCATCTTTGGGGTCAGATACGCAGTATTTT.

This chain uses TRBV28 with TRBJ1-6; D remains unclear. Germline V gene sequence: CDR1 MDHEN, CDR2 SYDVKM. This CDR3 comprises 15 residues. V was pared by 3 bases and J by 2 bases, with 8 bases between. Written as DNA, the CDR3 is TGTGCCAGCAGTTTGTCATACCCCTATAATTCACCCCTCCACTTT. It encodes CASSLSYPYNSPLHF. The full variable domain, its missing parts supplied by reference TRBV28 and TRBJ1-6, is DVKVTQSSRYLVKRTGEKVFLECVQDMDHENMFWYRQDPGLGLRLIYFSYDVKMKEKGDIPEGYSVSREKKERFSLILESASTNQTSMYLCASSLSYPYNSPLHFGNGTRLTVT.

This chain links TRBV5-4 with TRBJ2-3, with D possibly TRBD2 on 5 matching bases. The CDR3 contains 14 residues. CDR1 and CDR2 from the germline V gene are SGHNT and YYREEE (reference sequence). V lost 4 bases, J lost 1 base, and 10 bases lay in between. CDR3 sequence reads: CASSSKEGTDTQYF. The CDR3 DNA reads TGTGCCAGCAGCAGCAAGGAGGGCACAGATACGCAGTATTTT. The whole variable domain, filled in from reference TRBV5-4 and TRBJ2-3, reads ETGVTQSPTHLIKTRGQQVTLRCSSQSGHNTVSWYQQALGQGPQFIFQYYREEENGRGNFPPRFSGLQFPNYSSELNVNALELDDSALYLCASSSKEGTDTQYFGPGTRLTVL.

V gene TRBV27 combines with J gene TRBJ1-6; TRBD1 matches 7 bases. The CDR3 runs to 13 residues. Per germline, CDR1 MNHEY and CDR2 SMNVEV (reference sequence). Germline trimming cut 4 bases from V and 8 bases from J; bases unmatched to any gene: 2. Here the CDR3 DNA reads TGTGCCAGCAGTTACACAGGGGATTCACCCCTCCACTTT. This encodes CASSYTGDSPLHF.

The chain couples TRBV25-1 to TRBJ1-1; D is unclear. CDR1 and CDR2 from the germline V gene are MGHDK and SYGVNS. V was cut by 3 bases and J by 0 bases, with 11 bases left in between. The CDR3 runs 15 residues. DNA for the CDR3: TGTGCCAGCAGTGAGGAAGGGAGAATGAACACTGAAGCTTTCTTT. It codes for CASSEEGRMNTEAFF.

The gene calls are TRBV6-5 and TRBJ2-1; TRBD2 matches 11 bases. J lost 8 bases, V lost 6 bases, and 6 bases had no gene match. The CDR3 is 14 residues long. Germline V lookup: CDR1 MNHEY, CDR2 SVGAGI. CDR3 sequence: CASRGGTSGHEQFF. The CDR3 nucleotides are TGTGCCAGCAGGGGCGGGACTAGCGGCCATGAGCAGTTCTTC.